This T cell receptor (beta chain) was captured in a study of metastatic and nonmetastatic thyroid tumors. Overall study context: The study looked at repertoires side by side in blood and in tumor or nodule tissue from malignant and benign thyroid patients.

This clone occurred a few times. Its antigen remains unknown. The study, taken as a whole, reports: Significantly higher TCR beta diversity was reportedly seen in malignant thyroid tumors than benign nodules, in blood and tumor.

Not a single patient had been given any form of treatment at any point before undergoing thyroid surgery. Authors' analysis steps: CDR3 differences across clinicopathological groups were used to build a distant-metastasis classifier for papillary thyroid cancer. TCRdb re-clonotyped the PCR reads through MiXCR. The V and J calls were not made by the authors but by TCRdb's processing. The sample holds 25,000 to 30,000 clones, about 3.9% seen once. Looked up from germline, CDR1 is LNHDA and CDR2 is SQIVND (reference sequence). The CDR3 runs 13 residues. Trimming left V 7 bases short and J 10 bases short, with 14 bases between.

Sequenced: blood. The chain uses TRBV19 and TRBJ1-6; a possible D gene is TRBD1 (5 bases). This clonotype originated in a male donor with papillary thyroid cancer or a benign thyroid nodule (not recorded which). Some clones in this sample may be carry-over from other donors' samples. CDR3 in amino acids: CASKSTGRSPLHF. The CDR3 DNA follows: TGTGCCAGTAAAAGTACAGGCCGGTCACCCCTCCACTTT.